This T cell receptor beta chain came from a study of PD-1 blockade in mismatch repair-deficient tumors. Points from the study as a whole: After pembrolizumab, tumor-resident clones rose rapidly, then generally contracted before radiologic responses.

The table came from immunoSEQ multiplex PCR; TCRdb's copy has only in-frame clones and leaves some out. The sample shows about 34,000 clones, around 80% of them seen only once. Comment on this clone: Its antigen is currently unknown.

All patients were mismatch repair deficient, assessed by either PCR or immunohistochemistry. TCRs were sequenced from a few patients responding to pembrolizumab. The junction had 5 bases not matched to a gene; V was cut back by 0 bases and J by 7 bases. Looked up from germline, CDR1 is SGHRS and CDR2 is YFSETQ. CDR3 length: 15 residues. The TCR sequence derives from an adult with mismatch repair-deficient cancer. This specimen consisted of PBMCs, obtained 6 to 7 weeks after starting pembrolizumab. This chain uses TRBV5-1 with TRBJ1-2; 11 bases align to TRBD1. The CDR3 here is CASSLGGQGASGYTF. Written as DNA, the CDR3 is TGCGCCAGCAGCTTGGGAGGACAGGGGGCAAGTGGCTACACCTTC.